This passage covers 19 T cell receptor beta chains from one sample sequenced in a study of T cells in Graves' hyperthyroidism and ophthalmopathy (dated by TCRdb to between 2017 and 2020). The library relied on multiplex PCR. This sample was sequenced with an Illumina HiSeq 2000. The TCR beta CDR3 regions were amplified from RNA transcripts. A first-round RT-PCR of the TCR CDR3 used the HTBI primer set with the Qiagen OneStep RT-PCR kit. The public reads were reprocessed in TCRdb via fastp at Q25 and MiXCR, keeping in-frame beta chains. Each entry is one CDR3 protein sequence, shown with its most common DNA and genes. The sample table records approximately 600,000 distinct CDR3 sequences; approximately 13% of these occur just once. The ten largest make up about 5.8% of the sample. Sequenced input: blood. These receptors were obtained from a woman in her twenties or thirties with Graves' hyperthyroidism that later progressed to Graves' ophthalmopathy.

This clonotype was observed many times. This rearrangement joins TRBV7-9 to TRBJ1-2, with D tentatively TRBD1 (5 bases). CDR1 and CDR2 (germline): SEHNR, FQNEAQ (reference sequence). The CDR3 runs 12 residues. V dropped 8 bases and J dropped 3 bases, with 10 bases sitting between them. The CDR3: CASGGGYYGYTF. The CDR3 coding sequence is TGTGCCAGCGGCGGGGGATACTATGGCTACACCTTC.

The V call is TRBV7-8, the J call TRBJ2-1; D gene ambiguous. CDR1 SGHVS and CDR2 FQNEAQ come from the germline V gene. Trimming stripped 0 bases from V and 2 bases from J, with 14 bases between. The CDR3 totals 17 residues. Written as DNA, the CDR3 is TGTGCCAGCAGCTTAGCGTCTACGGCGTTAACCTACAATGAGCAGTTCTTC. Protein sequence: CASSLASTALTYNEQFF.

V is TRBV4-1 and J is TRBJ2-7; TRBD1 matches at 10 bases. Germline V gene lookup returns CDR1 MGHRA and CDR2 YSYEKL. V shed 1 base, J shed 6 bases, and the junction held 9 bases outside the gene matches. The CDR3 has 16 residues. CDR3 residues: CASSQGQGARASEQYF. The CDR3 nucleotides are TGCGCCAGCAGCCAAGGACAGGGGGCAAGGGCCAGCGAGCAGTACTTC.

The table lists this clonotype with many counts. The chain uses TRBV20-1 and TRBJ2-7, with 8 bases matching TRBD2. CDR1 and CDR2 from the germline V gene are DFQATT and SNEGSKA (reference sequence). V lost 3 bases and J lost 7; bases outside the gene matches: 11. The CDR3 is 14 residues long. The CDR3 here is CSARGERELREQYF. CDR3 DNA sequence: TGCAGTGCTAGGGGGGAGCGGGAGTTGAGGGAGCAGTACTTC.

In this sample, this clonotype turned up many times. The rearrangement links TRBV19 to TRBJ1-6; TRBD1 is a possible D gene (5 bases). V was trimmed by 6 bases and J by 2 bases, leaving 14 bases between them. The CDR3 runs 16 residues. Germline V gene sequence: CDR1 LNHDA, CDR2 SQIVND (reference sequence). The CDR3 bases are TGTGCCAGTAGGGACAACCAGGGAACCTATAATTCACCCCTCCACTTT. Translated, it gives CASRDNQGTYNSPLHF.

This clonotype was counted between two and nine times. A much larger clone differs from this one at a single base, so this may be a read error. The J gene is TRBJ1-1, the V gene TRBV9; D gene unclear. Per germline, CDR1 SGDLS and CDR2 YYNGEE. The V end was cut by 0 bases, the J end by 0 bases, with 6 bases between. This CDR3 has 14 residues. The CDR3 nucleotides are TGTGCCAGCAGCGTAGAAGGGATGAACACTGAAGCTTTCTTT. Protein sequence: CASSVEGMNTEAFF. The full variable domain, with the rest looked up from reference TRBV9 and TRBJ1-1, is DSGVTQTPKHLITATGQRVTLRCSPRSGDLSVYWYQQSLDQGLQFLIQYYNGEERAKGNILERFSAQQFPDLHSELNLSSLELGDSALYFCASSVEGMNTEAFFGQGTRLTVV.

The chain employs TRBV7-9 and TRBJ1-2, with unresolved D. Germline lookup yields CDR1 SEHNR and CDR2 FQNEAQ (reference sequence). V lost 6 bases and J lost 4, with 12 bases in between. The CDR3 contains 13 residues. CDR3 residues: CASRGGLGYGYTF. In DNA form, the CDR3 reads TGTGCCAGCAGGGGAGGGCTCGGCTATGGCTACACCTTC.

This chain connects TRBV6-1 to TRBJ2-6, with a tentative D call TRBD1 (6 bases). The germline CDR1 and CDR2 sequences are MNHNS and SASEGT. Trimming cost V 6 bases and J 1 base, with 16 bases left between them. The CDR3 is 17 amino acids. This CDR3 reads CASRGAGAPSGANVLTF. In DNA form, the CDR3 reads TGTGCCAGCAGAGGTGCAGGGGCCCCTTCTGGGGCCAACGTCCTGACTTTC.

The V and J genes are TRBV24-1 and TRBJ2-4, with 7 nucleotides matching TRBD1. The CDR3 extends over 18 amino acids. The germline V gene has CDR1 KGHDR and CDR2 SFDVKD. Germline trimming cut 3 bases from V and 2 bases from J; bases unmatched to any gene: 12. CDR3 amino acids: CATSDPGTDPLTKNIQYF. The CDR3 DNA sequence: TGTGCCACCAGTGATCCCGGGACAGATCCCCTGACCAAAAACATTCAGTACTTC.

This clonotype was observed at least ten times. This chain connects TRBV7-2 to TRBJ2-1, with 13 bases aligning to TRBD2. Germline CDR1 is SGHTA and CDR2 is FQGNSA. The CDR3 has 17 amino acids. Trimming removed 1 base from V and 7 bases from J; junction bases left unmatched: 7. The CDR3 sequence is CASSLGSGLAGLNEQFF. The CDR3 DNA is TGTGCCAGCAGCTTAGGCTCGGGACTAGCGGGACTGAATGAGCAGTTCTTC.

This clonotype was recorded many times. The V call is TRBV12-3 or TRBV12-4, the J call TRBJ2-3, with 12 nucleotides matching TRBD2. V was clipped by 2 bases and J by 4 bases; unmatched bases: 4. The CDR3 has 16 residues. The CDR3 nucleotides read TGTGCCAGCAGTTTACTACTAGCGGGAGGACCAGATACGCAGTATTTT. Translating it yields CASSLLLAGGPDTQYF.

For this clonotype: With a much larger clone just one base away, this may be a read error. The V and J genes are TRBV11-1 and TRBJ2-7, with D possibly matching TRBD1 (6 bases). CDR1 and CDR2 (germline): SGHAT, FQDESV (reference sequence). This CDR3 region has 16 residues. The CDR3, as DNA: TGTGCCGGCAGCTTAGTCGCAGGGGTTTTTTCCTACGAGCAGTACTTC. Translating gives CAGSLVAGVFSYEQYF. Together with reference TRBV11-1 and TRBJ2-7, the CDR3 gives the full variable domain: EAEVAQSPRYKITEKSQAVAFWCDPISGHATLYWYRQILGQGPELLVQFQDESVVDDSQLPKDRFSAERLKGVDSTLKIQPAELGDSAMYLCAGSLVAGVFSYEQYFGPGTRLTVT.

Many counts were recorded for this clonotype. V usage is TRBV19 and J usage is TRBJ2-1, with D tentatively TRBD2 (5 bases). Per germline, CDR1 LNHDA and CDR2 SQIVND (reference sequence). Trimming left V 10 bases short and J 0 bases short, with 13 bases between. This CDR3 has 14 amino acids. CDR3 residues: CATSWRSSYNEQFF. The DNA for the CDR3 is TGTGCCACCTCTTGGAGGAGCTCCTACAATGAGCAGTTCTTC.

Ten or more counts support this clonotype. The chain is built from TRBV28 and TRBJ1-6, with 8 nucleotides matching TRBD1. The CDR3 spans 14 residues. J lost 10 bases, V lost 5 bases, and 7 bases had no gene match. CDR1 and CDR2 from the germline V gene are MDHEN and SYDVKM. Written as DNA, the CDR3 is TGTGCCAGCAGTGCGGACAGGGAGGGATCACCCCTCCACTTT. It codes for CASSADREGSPLHF.

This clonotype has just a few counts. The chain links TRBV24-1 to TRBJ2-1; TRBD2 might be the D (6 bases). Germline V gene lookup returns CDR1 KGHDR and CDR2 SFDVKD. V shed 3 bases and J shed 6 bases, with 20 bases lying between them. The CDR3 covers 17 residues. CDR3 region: CATSDGNRLVTGNEQFF. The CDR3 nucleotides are TGTGCCACCAGTGATGGGAACCGACTAGTTACGGGCAATGAGCAGTTCTTC.

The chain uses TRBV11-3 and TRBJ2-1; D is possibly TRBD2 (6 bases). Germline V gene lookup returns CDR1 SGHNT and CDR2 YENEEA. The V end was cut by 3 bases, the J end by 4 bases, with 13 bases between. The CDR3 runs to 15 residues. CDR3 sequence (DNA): TGTGCCAGCAGCTTTGGAGCGGGTCTTTACAATGAGCAGTTCTTC. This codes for CASSFGAGLYNEQFF.

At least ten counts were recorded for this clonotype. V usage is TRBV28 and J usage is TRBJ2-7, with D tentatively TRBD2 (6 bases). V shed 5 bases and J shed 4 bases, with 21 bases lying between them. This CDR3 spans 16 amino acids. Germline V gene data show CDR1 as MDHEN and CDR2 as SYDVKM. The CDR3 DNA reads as TGTGCCAGCAGTCCTCCGCCCCAGCGGGCCCAATACGAGCAGTACTTC. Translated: CASSPPPQRAQYEQYF.

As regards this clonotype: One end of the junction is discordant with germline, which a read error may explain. The chain's CDR3 is CASSPIPTLTSTDTQYF. CDR3 DNA sequence: TGTGCCAGCTCACCAATTCCGACCTTGACTAGCACTGATACGCAGTATTTT. The chain is built from TRBV18 and TRBJ2-3, with 7 positions matching TRBD2. Germline CDR1 is KGHSH and CDR2 is LQKENI. CDR3 length: 17 residues.

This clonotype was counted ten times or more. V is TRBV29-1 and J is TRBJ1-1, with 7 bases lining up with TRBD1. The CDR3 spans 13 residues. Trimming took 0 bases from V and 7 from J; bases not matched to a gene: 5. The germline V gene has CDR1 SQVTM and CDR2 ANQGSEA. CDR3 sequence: CSVEDWGTDEAFF. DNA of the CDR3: TGCAGCGTTGAAGATTGGGGGACAGATGAAGCTTTCTTT.